Below, 31 T cell receptor beta chains from the same sample are listed, as sequenced in a study of T cell responses to AZD1222 COVID-19 vaccine (dated by TCRdb to the early 2020s). Libraries were made using the immunoSEQ multiplex PCR assay. Here the immuneACCESS table is served through TCRdb, limited to in-frame sequences with V and J called. Missing clones are a known gap in these copies; in checked studies unresolved V genes cover under half, and the rest lacks a known reason. The sample includes 150,000 or so clones, with 89% observed a single time. The ten largest make up just over 5% of the sample. Reading the label with the study, this specimen's time point is: baseline before first vaccination. The sample consisted of peripheral blood, taken on day 0 of AZD1222 vaccination. The receptor source for this set is an adult in good health.

The chain carries TRBV6-1 and TRBJ1-5; no definite D call. The CDR3 loop spans 14 amino acids. The germline gives CDR1 MNHNS, CDR2 SASEGT. V gave up 2 bases and J gave up 7 bases, with 12 bases separating them. The CDR3 is CASSELERDQPQHF. DNA for the CDR3: TGTGCCAGCAGTGAACTCGAACGTGACCAGCCCCAGCATTTT.

V gene TRBV7-3 combines with J gene TRBJ2-6; 8 nucleotides align to TRBD1. J lost 2 bases, V lost 4 bases, and 7 bases had no gene match. Germline V gene data show CDR1 as SGHTA and CDR2 as FQGTGA. The CDR3 sequence is 17 residues long. CDR3 region: CASSSFGQGTGANVLTF. The CDR3 DNA is TGTGCCAGCAGCTCATTTGGACAGGGCACTGGGGCCAACGTCCTGACTTTC.

The chain has TRBV28 and TRBJ2-1, with D maybe TRBD2 (6 bases). The CDR3 length is 15 residues. The V end was cut by 7 bases, the J end by 14 bases, with 27 bases between. Per the germline V gene, CDR1 is MDHEN and CDR2 is SYDVKM. The CDR3 reads CASTHSFGGPQQEFF. The CDR3 DNA reads TGTGCCAGCACGCATTCTTTCGGAGGGCCTCAACAGGAGTTCTTC.

The V and J genes are TRBV28 and TRBJ2-5; no definite D call. Germline loops: CDR1 MDHEN, CDR2 SYDVKM. Deletions cut 3 bases from V and 5 bases from J, with 4 bases between. This CDR3 spans 11 amino acids. The CDR3 DNA reads as TGTGCCAGCAGTTTGAAGGAGACCCAGTACTTC. This sequence encodes CASSLKETQYF.

This clone was seen more than once but under ten times. CDR3 sequence (DNA): TGTGCCAGCAGTGCGAGGGGGGCCTACTACGAGCAGTACTTC. Translated: CASSARGAYYEQYF. This sequence joins TRBV2 and TRBJ2-7, with D perhaps given as TRBD1 or TRBD2 (6 bases each). There are 14 residues in the CDR3. V was shortened by 4 bases and J by 3 bases, with 13 bases between the two germline ends. Germline CDR1 and CDR2: SNHLY and FYNNEI. The full variable domain, its missing parts supplied by reference TRBV2 and TRBJ2-7, is EPEVTQTPSHQVTQMGQEVILRCVPISNHLYFYWYRQILGQKVEFLVSFYNNEISEKSEIFDDQFSVERPDGSNFTLKIRSTKLEDSAMYFCASSARGAYYEQYFGPGTRLTVT.

J is TRBJ1-2 and V is TRBV18; 9 bases agree with TRBD1. CDR3 length: 15 amino acids. The J segment lost 7 bases and the V segment lost 3 bases, leaving 9 bases of the junction unmatched. Germline CDR1 reads KGHSH; CDR2 reads LQKENI. The CDR3 DNA reads as TGTGCCAGCTCACCCCCGGGACAGGGATATGGTGGCTACACCTTC. It encodes CASSPPGQGYGGYTF.

This chain links TRBV7-9 with TRBJ2-7, with D possibly being TRBD2 (6 bases). V lost 5 bases and J lost 2, with 13 bases in between. This CDR3 has 14 amino acids. CDR1 is SEHNR, CDR2 FQNEAQ, per germline (reference sequence). In DNA form, the CDR3 reads TGTGCCAGCAGCAGGACGGAGGGTACCTACGAGCAGTACTTC. As protein: CASSRTEGTYEQYF.

The chain joins TRBV6-5 to TRBJ2-5; 8 bases are a match to TRBD2. CDR1 and CDR2 from the germline V gene are MNHEY and SVGAGI. This CDR3 spans 13 amino acids. The ends lost 10 bases at V and 5 bases at J; junction bases unmatched: 9. The CDR3 loop is CANSGRGSETQYF. CDR3 nucleotide sequence: TGTGCCAATTCCGGGAGGGGCTCGGAGACCCAGTACTTC.

The J gene is TRBJ2-7, the V gene TRBV14; the match to TRBD2 covers 11 bases. Germline V gene lookup returns CDR1 SGHDN and CDR2 FVKESK. The V segment lost 4 bases and the J segment 3 bases; nucleotides outside the gene matches: 5. The CDR3 runs to 15 residues. The CDR3 DNA follows: TGTGCCAGCAGCCGGGGGACTAGCGGTATCTACGAGCAGTACTTC. This encodes CASSRGTSGIYEQYF.

V and J are TRBV28 and TRBJ1-2, with D possibly being TRBD1 (6 bases). From germline, CDR1 is MDHEN and CDR2 SYDVKM. V dropped 6 bases and J dropped 2 bases, with 16 bases sitting between them. This CDR3 is built from 15 residues. The CDR3 spells CASRGQGSTNYGYTF. CDR3 sequence (DNA): TGTGCCAGCAGGGGGCAGGGGTCGACAAACTATGGCTACACCTTC.

The rearrangement links TRBV5-8 to TRBJ2-1, with 10 bases matching TRBD1. In germline, CDR1 is SGHTS, CDR2 YDEGEE. This CDR3 has 16 amino acids. V trimming: 1 base; J trimming: 7 bases; junction bases outside the gene matches: 8. CDR3 protein: CASSLLRQGAGNEQFF. CDR3 DNA: TGTGCCAGCAGCTTGCTGAGACAGGGGGCTGGGAATGAGCAGTTCTTC.

The chain combines TRBV10-3 with TRBJ1-2; 8 nucleotides line up with TRBD1. After removal of 3 bases from V and 8 bases from J, the junction contained 8 bases not matched to a gene. This CDR3 comprises 14 residues. Germline V gives CDR1 ENHRY, CDR2 SYGVKD. In DNA, the CDR3 is TGTGCCATCAGTGACCGCGGACAGGGTCGGGGCTACACCTTC. It translates to CAISDRGQGRGYTF.

This clone occurred once. The V gene is TRBV4-1, the J gene TRBJ2-2, with D maybe TRBD2 (6 bases). Germline V gene data show CDR1 as MGHRA and CDR2 as YSYEKL. CDR3 length: 17 amino acids. Trimming shortened V by 3 bases and J by 0 bases, and 14 bases separated the two germline ends. CDR3 DNA: TGCGCCAGCAGCCAGGGAAAACTAGCCGCGAACACCGGGGAGCTGTTTTTT. Translation: CASSQGKLAANTGELFF.

The chain employs TRBV21-1 and TRBJ2-5. TRBV21-1 is annotated as a pseudogene. This CDR3 spans 14 amino acids. CDR3 nucleotides: TGTGCCAGCATCGGGACACCCGCCGGGAGGACCCAGTACTTC. Its protein product is CASIGTPAGRTQYF.

As DNA, the CDR3 is TGTGCCACCCGTTACGGACCCGAGCAGGGCACCACTGAAGCTTTCTTT. It codes for CATRYGPEQGTTEAFF. The chain recombines TRBV10-3 with TRBJ1-1; possibly TRBD1 for D (5 bases). Germline V gene data show CDR1 as ENHRY and CDR2 as SYGVKD. CDR3 length: 16 residues. The V and J ends lost 10 bases and 4 bases respectively, with 25 bases between them.

The chain employs TRBV5-1 and TRBJ2-2; D is possibly TRBD1 (6 bases). Looked up from germline, CDR1 is SGHRS and CDR2 is YFSETQ. The CDR3 has 15 residues. Trimming pared 0 bases from V and 4 bases from J, leaving 10 bases between. CDR3 nucleotide sequence: TGCGCCAGCAGCTTGGAACAGGGAGTCACCGGGGAGCTGTTTTTT. This translates into CASSLEQGVTGELFF.

The J gene is TRBJ2-4, the V gene TRBV7-6; a possible D gene is TRBD2 (6 bases). Germline CDR1 SGHVS, CDR2 FNYEAQ. Trimming shortened V by 4 bases and J by 0 bases, and 19 bases separated the two germline ends. The CDR3 loop spans 18 amino acids. As DNA, the CDR3 is TGTGCCAGCAGCTCATCACCACCGGGACTGCTAGCCAAAAACATTCAGTACTTC. Its translation: CASSSSPPGLLAKNIQYF.

V gene TRBV6-5 combines with J gene TRBJ2-2; maybe TRBD2 (5 bases). The CDR3 is 15 residues long. V was clipped by 6 bases and J by 6 bases, with 17 bases between them. Germline V gives CDR1 MNHEY, CDR2 SVGAGI. The chain's CDR3 is CASRLEGWRSGELFF. Here the CDR3 DNA reads TGTGCCAGCAGGTTAGAGGGATGGAGGTCCGGGGAGCTGTTTTTT.

This chain links TRBV7-8 with TRBJ1-5; D not resolved. The CDR3 extends over 14 amino acids. The germline V and J ends were trimmed by 1 base and 3 bases, with 7 bases remaining between them. Germline loops: CDR1 SGHVS, CDR2 FQNEAQ. CDR3 nucleotides: TGTGCCAGCAGCTTAGGGGCAGCCAATCAGCCCCAGCATTTT. It codes for CASSLGAANQPQHF.

To note about this clone: Other DNA sequences in the sample encode the same CDR3. This sequence joins TRBV27 and TRBJ2-6; D not certain. The CDR3 covers 14 residues. Per the germline V gene, CDR1 is MNHEY and CDR2 is SMNVEV (reference sequence). Trimming took 5 bases from V and 0 from J, leaving 5 bases between them. The CDR3 protein is CASSPSSGANVLTF. The CDR3 coding sequence is TGTGCCAGCAGTCCTAGCTCTGGGGCCAACGTCCTGACTTTC.

The chain carries TRBV18 and TRBJ1-6; perhaps TRBD1 as D (6 bases). Trimming stripped 6 bases from V and 8 bases from J, with 11 bases between. The CDR3 covers 13 residues. CDR1 and CDR2 (germline): KGHSH, LQKENI. The CDR3: CASSLNRDSPLHF. The CDR3 nucleotides read TGTGCCAGCTCGCTGAACAGGGATTCACCCCTCCACTTT.

This chain uses TRBV28 with TRBJ2-7, with TRBD1 matching 7 bases. The trim removed 6 bases at V and 2 bases at J, leaving 10 bases unmatched. The CDR3 contains 15 residues. Germline-derived CDR1 and CDR2 are MDHEN and SYDVKM. The CDR3 coding sequence is TGTGCCAGCAGATCAACCGGACAGGCACCCTACGAGCAGTACTTC. Residues: CASRSTGQAPYEQYF.

The gene calls are TRBV7-7 and TRBJ1-3; D ambiguous. The CDR3 is 13 amino acids. Between the trimmed V and J ends, which lost 4 bases and 4 bases, there was a span of 8 bases. Looked up from germline, CDR1 is SSHAT and CDR2 is FNYEAQ (reference sequence). The CDR3 sequence: CASSSGGGNTIYF. The CDR3 nucleotides read TGTGCCAGCAGCTCGGGCGGCGGAAACACCATATATTTT. Based on the CDR3 plus reference TRBV7-7 and TRBJ1-3, the full variable domain is GAGVSQSPRYKVTKRGQDVTLRCDPISSHATLYWYQQALGQGPEFLTYFNYEAQPDKSGLPSDRFSAERPEGSISTLTIQRTEQRDSAMYRCASSSGGGNTIYFGEGSWLTVV.

This sequence joins TRBV5-6 and TRBJ2-5, with D possibly TRBD1 on 6 matching bases. V was shortened by 3 bases and J by 5 bases, with 14 bases between the two germline ends. Germline loops: CDR1 SGHDT, CDR2 YYEEEE. The CDR3 loop spans 14 amino acids. The CDR3, as DNA: TGTGCCAGCAGCTCCGGGACACCTACGGAGACCCAGTACTTC. As protein: CASSSGTPTETQYF.

The chain has TRBV10-2 and TRBJ2-5; 12 bases match TRBD2. The CDR3 sequence is 18 residues long. Germline values: CDR1 WSHSY, CDR2 SAAADI. Losses at the gene ends were 8 bases for V and 1 base for J; bases not matched to a gene: 14. The DNA for the CDR3 is TGCGCCAGCGGGCCTAGACTAGCGGGAGTTCGGGGCCAAGAGACCCAGTACTTC. Amino acids: CASGPRLAGVRGQETQYF.

The chain employs TRBV11-2 and TRBJ2-7; D is ambiguous. The V end lost 2 bases, the J end lost 4 bases, and 21 bases lay between the germline ends. Germline loops: CDR1 SGHAT, CDR2 FQNNGV. This CDR3 comprises 17 residues. CDR3 bases: TGTGCCAGCAGCTTAATACTTCGGAGAGAAAAAGATTACGAGCAGTACTTC. Its protein is CASSLILRREKDYEQYF.

The chain couples TRBV5-1 to TRBJ2-7; TRBD1 aligns across 11 bases. Germline CDR1 and CDR2: SGHRS and YFSETQ. The CDR3 has 15 residues. V lost 3 bases to trimming and J lost 3 bases; unmatched junction nucleotides: 5. The DNA for the CDR3 is TGCGCCAGCAGCTATGGACAGGGGGCCAGCTACGAGCAGTACTTC. Residues: CASSYGQGASYEQYF. The full variable domain, its missing parts supplied by reference TRBV5-1 and TRBJ2-7, is KAGVTQTPRYLIKTRGQQVTLSCSPISGHRSVSWYQQTPGQGLQFLFEYFSETQRNKGNFPGRFSGRQFSNSRSEMNVSTLELGDSALYLCASSYGQGASYEQYFGPGTRLTVT.

This chain uses TRBV28 with TRBJ1-2; D perhaps matches TRBD1 (6 bases). The CDR3 length is 17 residues. V was trimmed by 4 bases and J by 2 bases, leaving 20 bases between them. Germline loops: CDR1 MDHEN, CDR2 SYDVKM. The CDR3, as DNA: TGTGCCAGCAGTTCAACACATTCATCGACAGGCAACTATGGCTACACCTTC. It specifies CASSSTHSSTGNYGYTF.

The rearrangement uses TRBV18 and TRBJ2-1, with 10 bases aligning to TRBD2. Germline CDR1 and CDR2: KGHSH and LQKENI. The CDR3 spans 14 residues. Trimming took 2 bases from V and 9 from J; bases not matched to a gene: 4. CDR3 loop: CASSPVAGGGEQFF. The CDR3 bases are TGTGCCAGCTCACCAGTAGCGGGAGGTGGTGAGCAGTTCTTC. Using reference TRBV18 and TRBJ2-1 for the parts outside the CDR3, the full variable domain is NAGVMQNPRHLVRRRGQEARLRCSPMKGHSHVYWYRQLPEEGLKFMVYLQKENIIDESGMPKERFSAEFPKEGPSILRIQQVVRGDSAAYFCASSPVAGGGEQFFGPGTRLTVL.

The chain has TRBV28 and TRBJ1-6; TRBD1 matches 10 bases. There are 15 residues in the CDR3. Per germline, CDR1 MDHEN and CDR2 SYDVKM. The J segment lost 10 bases and the V segment lost 6 bases, leaving 9 bases of the junction unmatched. The CDR3 DNA follows: TGTGCCAGCAGGCTCCGGGACAGGGGACCCTCACCCCTCCACTTT. Translation: CASRLRDRGPSPLHF. Together with reference TRBV28 and TRBJ1-6, the CDR3 gives the full variable domain: DVKVTQSSRYLVKRTGEKVFLECVQDMDHENMFWYRQDPGLGLRLIYFSYDVKMKEKGDIPEGYSVSREKKERFSLILESASTNQTSMYLCASRLRDRGPSPLHFGNGTRLTVT.

This clone was picked up one time. The rearrangement joins TRBV27 to TRBJ1-4, with D possibly matching TRBD1 (5 bases). The V gene's germline CDR1 is MNHEY and CDR2 SMNVEV (reference sequence). The CDR3 totals 15 residues. Trimming took 0 bases from V and 7 from J, leaving 12 bases between them. In DNA form, the CDR3 reads TGTGCCAGCAGTTTATCGCGCAGGGTCGGTGAAAAACTGTTTTTT. Protein product: CASSLSRRVGEKLFF.